One and the same sample provided the 14 T cell receptor beta chains below, sequenced in a study of response to subunit inactivated influenza vaccine. TCRdb independently ran MiXCR on the RT-PCR reads; one entry per CDR3 protein. The top ten hold about 3% of the sample, which has 500,000 to 550,000 distinct CDR3 sequences, approximately 20% seen once. This same sample was also part of a study on T cells expressing NK-cell markers. That work states: In generating TCR beta cDNA, 5'RACE template switching with UMIs was used.

Sample: CD4+ T cells sorted from PBMCs, taken about 11 days after vaccination. All receptors derive from a man over 45 who received an inactivated influenza vaccine.

In DNA form, the CDR3 reads TGTGCCAGCAGCTTTCAACCAAGTCCTTCCGGAAACACCATATATTTT. Protein sequence: CASSFQPSPSGNTIYF. This chain links TRBV5-5 with TRBJ1-3; D gene uncertain. The CDR3 runs 16 residues. V dropped 2 bases and J dropped 4 bases, with 16 bases sitting between them. Germline CDR1 is SGHKS and CDR2 is YYEKEE (reference sequence).

V usage is TRBV7-2 and J usage is TRBJ2-5; a weak D match, TRBD2 (6 bases). There are 15 residues in the CDR3. Germline CDR1 is SGHTA and CDR2 is FQGNSA. Trimming took 0 bases from V and 5 from J, leaving 13 bases between them. This chain's CDR3 is CASSLAFSGTETQYF. CDR3 DNA: TGTGCCAGCAGCTTAGCTTTTAGCGGAACGGAGACCCAGTACTTC.

The J gene is TRBJ2-2, the V gene TRBV11-3, with 8 nucleotides matching TRBD1. Per the germline V gene, CDR1 is SGHNT and CDR2 is YENEEA. The CDR3 consists of 21 residues. V was clipped by 4 bases and J by 4 bases; unmatched bases: 23. CDR3 residues: CASSSTLRQGSPLTSTGELFF. As DNA, the CDR3 is TGTGCCAGCAGCTCCACCTTGAGACAGGGGTCGCCACTGACGAGCACCGGGGAGCTGTTTTTT. Full variable domain (rest looked up from reference TRBV11-3 and TRBJ2-2): EAGVVQSPRYKIIEKKQPVAFWCNPISGHNTLYWYLQNLGQGPELLIRYENEEAVDDSQLPKDRFSAERLKGVDSTLKIQPAELGDSAVYLCASSSTLRQGSPLTSTGELFFGEGSRLTVL.

This clonotype was seen only a few times. The chain recombines TRBV5-1 with TRBJ1-2; 7 positions match TRBD1. CDR3 length: 14 residues. Germline trimming cut 4 bases from V and 5 bases from J; bases unmatched to any gene: 8. In germline, CDR1 is SGHRS, CDR2 YFSETQ. DNA of the CDR3: TGCGCCAGCAGCGTAGGAGGACAGGATTATGGCTACACCTTC. The encoded protein is CASSVGGQDYGYTF.

The gene calls are TRBV12-3 or TRBV12-4 and TRBJ1-2, with 9 bases matching TRBD1. The CDR3 spans 13 residues. V gave up 6 bases and J gave up 7 bases; unmatched junction bases: 6. The CDR3 spells CASSPRDRAGYTF. The CDR3 DNA reads as TGTGCCAGCAGCCCCCGGGACAGGGCTGGCTACACCTTC.

This clonotype was recorded a few times. The chain has TRBV20-1 and TRBJ2-1; 7 positions agree with TRBD2. This CDR3 comprises 14 residues. Germline CDR1 reads DFQATT; CDR2 reads SNEGSKA (reference sequence). V lost 5 bases to trimming and J lost 0 bases; unmatched junction nucleotides: 4. CDR3 sequence: CSACRTSSYNEQFF. The CDR3 DNA reads TGCAGTGCTTGCAGGACTAGCTCCTACAATGAGCAGTTCTTC.

The chain uses TRBV4-2 and TRBJ1-5, with D possibly TRBD1 on 6 matching bases. This CDR3 contains 15 residues. Deletions cut 1 base from V and 4 bases from J, with 11 bases between. Per germline, CDR1 LGHNA and CDR2 YNFKEQ. This chain's CDR3 is CASSQATGRNQPQHF. Here the CDR3 DNA reads TGTGCCAGCAGCCAAGCAACAGGGCGAAATCAGCCCCAGCATTTT.

The chain carries TRBV20-1 and TRBJ2-5, with a possible D match to TRBD1 (5 bases). The CDR3 contains 14 residues. Germline V CDR1 and CDR2: DFQATT, SNEGSKA (reference sequence). V lost 5 bases and J 5 bases, leaving 18 bases between the germline ends. CDR3 loop: CSAEDIVGRETQYF. CDR3 bases: TGCAGTGCTGAGGACATTGTGGGAAGGGAGACCCAGTACTTC.

This clonotype was detected only a few times. This chain uses TRBV7-3 with TRBJ2-6; 8 bases agree with TRBD2. Unmatched junction bases numbered 2, after V lost 5 bases and J lost 2 bases. Per germline, CDR1 SGHTA and CDR2 FQGTGA. The CDR3 is 15 amino acids. The CDR3 is CASSNGGAGANVLTF. The CDR3 DNA reads as TGTGCCAGCAGCAACGGGGGGGCTGGGGCCAACGTCCTGACTTTC.

This sequence joins TRBV7-2 and TRBJ2-7; no clear D. Trimming left V 1 base short and J 4 bases short, with 11 bases between. The CDR3 covers 14 residues. Germline CDR1 SGHTA, CDR2 FQGNSA. CDR3 in DNA: TGTGCCAGCAGCTTAGAAGGTCGAGCTTACGAGCAGTACTTC. Translating gives CASSLEGRAYEQYF.

This clonotype came up a few times. J is TRBJ2-1 and V is TRBV19; 7 bases line up with TRBD2. CDR1 is LNHDA, CDR2 SQIVND, per germline (reference sequence). The CDR3 is made up of 16 amino acids. J gave up 2 bases and V 3 bases, and 7 bases lay outside the gene matches. The CDR3 spells CASSMSSGPPYNEQFF. The CDR3 nucleotides are TGTGCCAGTAGTATGTCTAGCGGTCCACCCTACAATGAGCAGTTCTTC.

This clonotype was observed a handful of times. The chain is built from TRBV13 and TRBJ2-7; TRBD2 aligns across 8 bases. The CDR3 covers 11 residues. J lost 4 bases, V lost 11 bases, and 4 bases had no gene match. From germline, CDR1 is PRHDT and CDR2 FYEKMQ (reference sequence). CDR3 sequence (DNA): TGTGCCTGCGGGAGGCTATACGAGCAGTACTTC. The encoded protein is CACGRLYEQYF.

This chain connects TRBV28 to TRBJ1-5; no firm D call. The CDR3 has 13 amino acids. CDR1 is MDHEN and CDR2 is SYDVKM in the germline V gene. V lost 1 base and J 7 bases, leaving 8 bases between the germline ends. The CDR3 DNA sequence: TGTGCCAGCAGTTTATTCCTCGGGCAGCCCCAGCATTTT. Residues: CASSLFLGQPQHF.

The rearrangement uses TRBV20-1 and TRBJ2-7; perhaps TRBD2 as D (6 bases). The V end lost 5 bases, the J end lost 5 bases, and 19 bases lay between the germline ends. Germline CDR1 DFQATT, CDR2 SNEGSKA (reference sequence). The CDR3 spans 14 residues. The CDR3 DNA reads as TGCAGTGCTCTCCATAGGCGGGGCAAGGACGAGCAGTACTTC. Protein sequence: CSALHRRGKDEQYF.